These 24 T cell receptor beta chains share one sample of origin, sequenced in a study of T cell responses to AZD1222 COVID-19 vaccine (dated by TCRdb to the early 2020s). Receptor amplification or capture employed the immunoSEQ multiplex PCR assay. Entries here come from immuneACCESS through TCRdb and include only in-frame sequences with V and J called. Some clones fail to appear in such tables; in the studies checked, an unresolved V gene covers under half of the shortfall, and the cause of the remainder is unknown. The sample has approximately 130,000 clones on record, 89% of them singletons. The ten largest clones take up roughly a tenth of the sample. The time point label, as the study defines it: about 28 days (+/-7) after the second vaccine dose. The sequencing used peripheral blood, collected 28 days after the second AZD1222 dose. These receptors originate from an adult who received the AZD1222 COVID-19 vaccine.

This clone has only one observation. V usage is TRBV5-8 and J usage is TRBJ2-1; 7 bases line up with TRBD1. The germline CDR1 and CDR2 sequences are SGHTS and YDEGEE. The CDR3 is made up of 15 amino acids. V trimming: 3 bases; J trimming: 9 bases; junction bases outside the gene matches: 12. The CDR3 DNA reads as TGTGCCAGCAGCTCTAGGCTCAGGGGGTCCAGTGAGCAGTTCTTC. Protein product: CASSSRLRGSSEQFF.

This chain joins TRBV19 and TRBJ2-7; TRBD1 agrees at 7 bases. CDR1 is LNHDA and CDR2 is SQIVND in the germline V gene (reference sequence). V shed 1 base, J shed 2 bases, and the junction held 2 bases outside the gene matches. The CDR3 is 14 amino acids. The CDR3 sequence: CASSIGDRAYEQYF. CDR3 sequence (DNA): TGTGCCAGTAGTATAGGGGACAGAGCCTACGAGCAGTACTTC.

To note about this clone: The sample holds other DNA sequences that translate to the same CDR3. This chain links TRBV18 with TRBJ2-5, with D uncertain. V lost 6 bases to trimming and J lost 0 bases, with 5 bases between them. The CDR3 has 12 amino acids. Germline V gene lookup returns CDR1 KGHSH and CDR2 LQKENI. The CDR3 bases are TGTGCCAGCTCGACGTACCAAGAGACCCAGTACTTC. This translates into CASSTYQETQYF.

This CDR3 reads CASSQDMASGLYGELFF. DNA for the CDR3: TGCGCCAGCAGCCAAGACATGGCTAGTGGACTATACGGGGAGCTGTTTTTT. The chain couples TRBV4-1 to TRBJ2-2; D might be TRBD2 (6 bases). The CDR3 is 17 residues long. The V and J ends lost 0 bases and 7 bases respectively, with 18 bases between them. Germline V lookup: CDR1 MGHRA, CDR2 YSYEKL.

The V call is TRBV4-3, the J call TRBJ1-1; D is undetermined. The CDR3 has 13 residues. CDR1 and CDR2 (germline): LGHNA, YSLEER. Trimming left V 0 bases short and J 4 bases short, with 6 bases between. CDR3 region: CASSQDIRTEAFF. Here the CDR3 DNA reads TGCGCCAGCAGCCAAGATATCCGCACTGAAGCTTTCTTT.

This chain links TRBV5-1 with TRBJ2-2; D could derive from TRBD1 or TRBD2 (5 bases each). V was clipped by 4 bases and J by 2 bases, with 6 bases between them. CDR3 length: 13 amino acids. Germline V gives CDR1 SGHRS, CDR2 YFSETQ. The CDR3 sequence: CASSGGNTGELFF. In DNA, the CDR3 is TGCGCCAGCAGCGGGGGAAACACCGGGGAGCTGTTTTTT.

This chain joins TRBV12-5 and TRBJ1-2, with TRBD1 matching over 8 bases. Per the germline V gene, CDR1 is LGHNT and CDR2 is FRNRAP. This CDR3 spans 14 amino acids. Trimming removed 6 bases from V and 8 bases from J; junction bases left unmatched: 11. The CDR3 is CASGLAQGAAGYTF. CDR3 nucleotides: TGTGCTAGTGGCCTAGCCCAGGGGGCGGCAGGCTACACCTTC.

The chain recombines TRBV9 with TRBJ1-2; D gene uncertain. The CDR3 loop spans 14 amino acids. In germline, CDR1 is SGDLS, CDR2 YYNGEE. V lost 3 bases to trimming and J lost 8 bases, with 17 bases between them. CDR3 loop: CASSARLVPYGYTF. CDR3 DNA sequence: TGTGCCAGCAGCGCCCGTCTTGTCCCCTACGGCTACACCTTC.

Details on this clone: The sample contains more than one DNA sequence encoding this CDR3. V is TRBV12-3 or TRBV12-4 and J is TRBJ1-3; D ambiguous. The CDR3 runs to 11 residues. Trimming took off 1 base at V and 8 bases at J, with 3 bases between the two ends. The CDR3 bases are TGTGCCAGCAGTTTAGGACACACCATATATTTT. This sequence encodes CASSLGHTIYF.

This rearrangement joins TRBV30 to TRBJ1-4; D perhaps matches TRBD1 (6 bases). CDR3 size: 14 residues. Germline V lookup: CDR1 GTSNPN, CDR2 SVGIG (reference sequence). V lost 4 bases, J lost 7 bases, and 16 bases lay in between. This chain's CDR3 is CAWMVGRGGEKLFF. CDR3 DNA sequence: TGTGCCTGGATGGTGGGCAGGGGTGGTGAAAAACTGTTTTTT.

This chain uses TRBV6-2 or TRBV6-3 with TRBJ1-3, with 9 nucleotides matching TRBD1. J gave up 0 bases and V 6 bases, and 6 bases lay outside the gene matches. The CDR3 sequence is 16 residues long. CDR1 MNHEY and CDR2 SVGEGT come from the germline V gene. CDR3 coding DNA: TGTGCCAGCAGCCCACGGGACAGGGCCTCTGGAAACACCATATATTTT. Protein product: CASSPRDRASGNTIYF.

The V and J genes are TRBV7-2 and TRBJ2-7, with TRBD1 as a possible D gene (6 bases). This CDR3 comprises 12 residues. The V gene lost 5 bases and the J gene lost 4 bases, with 9 bases spanning the gap. Germline CDR1 SGHTA, CDR2 FQGNSA. The CDR3 region has the DNA TGTGCCAGCAGCCTTCAGGGGTACGAGCAGTACTTC. Residues: CASSLQGYEQYF.

This clone was recorded once. This chain joins TRBV9 and TRBJ1-3; TRBD1 is a possible D gene (6 bases). V lost 0 bases and J 4 bases, leaving 14 bases between the germline ends. The CDR3 loop spans 16 amino acids. Germline V gene lookup returns CDR1 SGDLS and CDR2 YYNGEE. The CDR3 region has the DNA TGTGCCAGCAGCGTAGCATGGGGGGCGCGAGGAAACACCATATATTTT. It translates to CASSVAWGARGNTIYF.

V usage is TRBV27 and J usage is TRBJ1-6, with D hard to call. The CDR3 runs 13 residues. CDR1 is MNHEY, CDR2 SMNVEV, per germline (reference sequence). V lost 4 bases and J lost 4, with 5 bases in between. CDR3 in DNA: TGTGCCAGCAGTTCGATTTATAATTCACCCCTCCACTTT. Translating it yields CASSSIYNSPLHF.

V and J are TRBV2 and TRBJ1-5, with unresolved D. Trimming pared 5 bases from V and 5 bases from J, leaving 13 bases between. There are 14 residues in the CDR3. The germline CDR1 and CDR2 sequences are SNHLY and FYNNEI. As DNA, the CDR3 is TGTGCCAGCAGTTTAGGAACGATACATCAGCCCCAGCATTTT. The encoded protein is CASSLGTIHQPQHF.

The table lists this clone with a count of one. V gene TRBV10-2 combines with J gene TRBJ1-5; no firm D call. Per the germline V gene, CDR1 is WSHSY and CDR2 is SAAADI. The CDR3 contains 12 residues. V was clipped by 4 bases and J by 4 bases, with 5 bases between them. The CDR3 DNA reads TGCGCCAGCAGTGGGGGTAATCAGCCCCAGCATTTT. Residues: CASSGGNQPQHF.

V gene TRBV6-1 combines with J gene TRBJ1-3; D remains unclear. V was shortened by 3 bases and J by 2 bases, with 8 bases between the two germline ends. The CDR3 has 14 amino acids. The germline gives CDR1 MNHNS, CDR2 SASEGT. The CDR3 nucleotides read TGTGCCAGCAGTGAGTCAGTCCCTGGAAACACCATATATTTT. Its translation is CASSESVPGNTIYF.

This clone was picked up a small number of times. The CDR3 loop is CASSPRLLSSDTEAFF. CDR3 sequence (DNA): TGTGCCAGCTCACCACGCTTACTGTCGTCTGACACTGAAGCTTTCTTT. J is TRBJ1-1 and V is TRBV18; the D is unclear. Germline V gene lookup returns CDR1 KGHSH and CDR2 LQKENI. V lost 1 base, J lost 3 bases, and 15 bases lay in between. The CDR3 runs to 16 residues.

This clone appeared once. This chain uses TRBV18 with TRBJ2-1; 7 bases line up with TRBD2. The CDR3 is 14 residues long. Germline V gene data show CDR1 as KGHSH and CDR2 as LQKENI. V lost 1 base, J lost 6 bases, and 3 bases stayed unmatched. This CDR3 is CASSPRGGGNEQFF. The CDR3 DNA follows: TGTGCCAGCTCACCACGTGGGGGGGGCAATGAGCAGTTCTTC.

This chain links TRBV25-1 with TRBJ1-1; unclear D gene. The CDR3 is 14 amino acids. Germline V CDR1 and CDR2: MGHDK, SYGVNS. V lost 3 bases to trimming and J lost 2 bases, with 10 bases between them. CDR3 nucleotides: TGTGCCAGCAGTGACTACCGGTTAAACACTGAAGCTTTCTTT. Translation gives CASSDYRLNTEAFF.

V is TRBV3-1 (or the pseudogene TRBV3-2) and J is TRBJ1-2; D possibly corresponds to TRBD1 (5 bases). CDR3 length: 14 amino acids. The germline V gene encodes CDR1 LGHDT and CDR2 YNNKEL (reference sequence). Trimming took off 4 bases at V and 5 bases at J, with 14 bases between the two ends. As DNA, the CDR3 is TGTGCCAGCAGCCTAGGGACGCAACCATATGGCTACACCTTC. This gives the protein CASSLGTQPYGYTF.

The rearrangement uses TRBV6-6 and TRBJ2-7, with TRBD1 identical over 12 bases. V was pared by 8 bases and J by 2 bases, with 10 bases of the junction left unmatched. This CDR3 is built from 16 residues. Germline CDR1 and CDR2: MNHNY and SVGAGI (reference sequence). CDR3 amino acids: CASWGFRDRGPYEQYF. The DNA of the CDR3 is TGTGCCAGCTGGGGATTCCGGGACAGGGGGCCCTACGAGCAGTACTTC.

The chain couples TRBV30 to TRBJ1-6, with 7 nucleotides matching TRBD1. The germline gives CDR1 GTSNPN, CDR2 SVGIG (reference sequence). The CDR3 consists of 14 residues. After removal of 4 bases from V and 4 bases from J, the junction contained 4 bases not matched to a gene. CDR3 sequence reads: CAWMGQLYNSPLHF. CDR3 DNA sequence: TGTGCCTGGATGGGACAGCTTTATAATTCACCCCTCCACTTT.

This rearrangement joins TRBV6-4 to TRBJ1-1; D remains unclear. This CDR3 region has 14 residues. Germline CDR1 MRHNA, CDR2 SNTAGT. Trimming left V 3 bases short and J 2 bases short, with 10 bases between. The CDR3 sequence: CASSESAGNTEAFF. The CDR3 DNA reads TGTGCCAGCAGTGAAAGCGCGGGCAACACTGAAGCTTTCTTT.